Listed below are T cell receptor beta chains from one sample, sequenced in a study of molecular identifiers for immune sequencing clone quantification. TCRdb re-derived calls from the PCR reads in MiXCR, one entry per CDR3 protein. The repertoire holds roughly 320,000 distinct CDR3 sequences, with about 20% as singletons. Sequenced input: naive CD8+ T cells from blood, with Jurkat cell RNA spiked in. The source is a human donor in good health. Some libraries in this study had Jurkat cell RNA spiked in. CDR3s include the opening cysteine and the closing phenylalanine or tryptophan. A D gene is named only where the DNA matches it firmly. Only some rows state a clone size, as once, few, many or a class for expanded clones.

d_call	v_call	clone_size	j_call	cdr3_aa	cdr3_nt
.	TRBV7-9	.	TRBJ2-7	CASSLGDPKEQYF	TGTGCCAGCAGCTTGGGGGACCCCAAGGAGCAGTACTTC
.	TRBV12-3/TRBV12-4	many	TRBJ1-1	CASSETGFGTEAFF	TGTGCCAGCAGTGAGACTGGGTTTGGCACTGAAGCTTTCTTT
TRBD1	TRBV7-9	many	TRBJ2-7	CASSESGTGVHEQYF	TGTGCCAGCAGCGAATCCGGGACAGGGGTACACGAGCAGTACTTC
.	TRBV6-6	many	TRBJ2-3	CASSFSGSGGDTQYF	TGTGCCAGCAGTTTCAGCGGGTCTGGGGGAGATACGCAGTATTTT
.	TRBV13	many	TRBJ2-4	CASSLGKDGGAKNIQYF	TGTGCCAGCAGCTTAGGAAAGGACGGGGGAGCCAAAAACATTCAGTACTTC
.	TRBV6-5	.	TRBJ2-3	CASSYAPGLHTDTQYF	TGTGCCAGCAGTTACGCCCCGGGACTGCACACAGATACGCAGTATTTT
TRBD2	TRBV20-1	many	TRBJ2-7	CSARVGLAVYEQYF	TGCAGTGCTAGAGTGGGACTAGCGGTCTACGAGCAGTACTTC
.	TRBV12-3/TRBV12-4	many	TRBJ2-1	CASSLNDMENEQFF	TGTGCCAGCAGTTTAAATGACATGGAGAATGAGCAGTTCTTC
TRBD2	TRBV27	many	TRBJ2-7	CASSLAGGPYEQYF	TGCGCCAGCAGCTTAGCGGGAGGGCCCTACGAGCAGTACTTC
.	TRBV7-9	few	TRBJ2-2	CASSRKSRPPEELFF	TGTGCCAGCAGCAGAAAGTCCAGACCCCCGGAGGAGCTGTTTTTT
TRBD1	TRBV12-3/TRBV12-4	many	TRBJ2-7	CASSSPDRGRNEQYF	TGTGCCAGCAGTTCCCCGGACAGGGGAAGAAACGAGCAGTACTTC
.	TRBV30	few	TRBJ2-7	CAWSVAEGYEQYF	TGTGCCTGGAGTGTGGCGGAGGGCTACGAGCAGTACTTC
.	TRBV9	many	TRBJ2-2	CASSESGTANTGELFF	TGTGCCAGCAGCGAGAGCGGGACAGCAAACACCGGGGAGCTGTTTTTT
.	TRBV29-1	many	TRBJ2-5	CSVVSGPETQYF	TGCAGCGTTGTGTCAGGCCCGGAGACCCAGTACTTC
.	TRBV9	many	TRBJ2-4	CASSVDGLAKNIQYF	TGTGCCAGCAGCGTTGATGGGCTAGCCAAAAACATTCAGTACTTC
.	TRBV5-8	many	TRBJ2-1	CASSEDRPPYNEQFF	TGTGCCAGCAGCGAAGACAGGCCGCCTTACAATGAGCAGTTCTTC
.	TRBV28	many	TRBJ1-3	CASSPFGESGNTIYF	TGTGCCAGCAGTCCATTTGGGGAGTCTGGAAACACCATATATTTT
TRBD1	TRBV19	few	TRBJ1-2	CASSPSGGVNYGYTF	TGTGCCAGTAGTCCCTCAGGGGGAGTTAACTATGGCTACACCTTC
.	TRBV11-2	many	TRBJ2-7	CASSLYGTYEQYF	TGTGCCAGCAGCTTGTACGGAACCTACGAGCAGTACTTC
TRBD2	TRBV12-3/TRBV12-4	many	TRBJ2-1	CASTDRGGSYNEQFF	TGTGCCAGCACCGACCGGGGGGGCTCCTACAATGAGCAGTTCTTC
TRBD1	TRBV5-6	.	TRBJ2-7	CASSLEGRGPYEQYF	TGTGCCAGCAGCTTGGAGGGCAGGGGGCCCTACGAGCAGTACTTC
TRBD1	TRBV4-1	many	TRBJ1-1	CASRGTGGWNTEAFF	TGCGCCAGCAGAGGGACAGGGGGTTGGAACACTGAAGCTTTCTTT
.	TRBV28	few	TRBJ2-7	CASRSIYEQYF	TGTGCCAGCCGGTCGATTTACGAGCAGTACTTC